These 5 T cell receptor beta chains were all obtained from the same sample, sequenced in a study of cytomegalovirus exposure and HLA in healthy donors. Amplification used 60 Vbeta primers and 13 Jbeta primers. Here immunoSEQ multiplex PCR was the method, and the copy in TCRdb shows in-frame clones only, minus some. The sample holds about 160,000 clones; around 80% are singletons and the top ten take 4.3%. The sample consisted of PBMCs. All receptors derive from a man aged 40-50 years in good health and CMV-seronegative.

Concerning this clone: One end of the junction fails to match germline, which may point to a read error. This chain joins TRBV7-7 and TRBJ2-5; possibly TRBD2 for D (7 bases). The CDR3 runs 14 residues. Germline V gene sequence: CDR1 SSHAT, CDR2 FNYEAQ (reference sequence). CDR3 coding DNA: TGTGCTAGCAGCTTGGGGGGGGCCCAAGAGACCCAGTACTTC. It translates to CASSLGGAQETQYF.

The chain couples TRBV27 to TRBJ2-1; no firm D call. Trimming cost V 3 bases and J 15 bases, with 12 bases left between them. The CDR3 has 11 residues. Germline CDR1 and CDR2: MNHEY and SMNVEV (reference sequence). DNA of the CDR3: TGTGCCAGCAGTTTTGACTCCCGTCGGTTCTTC. This codes for CASSFDSRRFF.

CDR3 DNA: TGTGCCGCGTGGAGCAGAAACTATGGCTACACCTTC. Amino acids: CAAWSRNYGYTF. The chain couples TRBV11-2 to TRBJ1-2; D uncertain. Germline V gene data show CDR1 as SGHAT and CDR2 as FQNNGV. V lost 11 bases and J 2 bases, leaving 12 bases between the germline ends. The CDR3 spans 12 residues.

J is TRBJ2-2 and V is TRBV4-2; 7 positions agree with TRBD2. Germline CDR1 reads LGHNA; CDR2 reads YNFKEQ. V was pared by 0 bases and J by 4 bases, with 14 bases of the junction left unmatched. The CDR3 has 19 residues. The CDR3 nucleotides are TGTGCCAGCAGCCAAGATAAGGCCAGCGGGGCTCCACGCACCGGGGAGCTGTTTTTT. It yields the protein CASSQDKASGAPRTGELFF.

The chain employs TRBV10-3 and TRBJ1-5, with 7 positions matching TRBD1. The V gene's germline CDR1 is ENHRY and CDR2 SYGVKD. The CDR3 has 14 residues. The J segment lost 5 bases and the V segment lost 5 bases, leaving 6 bases of the junction unmatched. The CDR3 DNA follows: TGTGCCATCAGTAGACAGGGATTTGATCAGCCCCAGCATTTT. Translation: CAISRQGFDQPQHF.